The clone carrying this T cell receptor beta chain showed up just a few times. Antigen: not known. V was shortened by 6 bases and J by 2 bases, with 16 bases between the two germline ends. CDR3 length equals 14 residues. Germline-derived CDR1 and CDR2 are SQVTM and ANQGSEA. Alpha and beta libraries were amplified separately from the second PCR onward. Cells stained for CD3, CD4, CD8, CD45RA and CD27 were sorted into four subsets. This specimen belongs to a study of naive and memory T cell subsets. Whole-study results and caveats: Over 90% of naive TCR sequences appeared only once, unlike memory subsets.

Two oligonucleotides, mixed equimolar, formed the beta constant-region primer covering TRBC1 and TRBC2. Ligated cDNA was amplified by four rounds of PCR with nested alpha and beta constant-region primers and SP2. A 12-nucleotide UMI and the SP2 primer were added to the cDNA 3' end by oligonucleotide ligation. From the UMI-ligation and nested PCR reads, TCRdb called clonotypes with MiXCR, one entry per CDR3 protein. The profile covers some 110,000 distinct CDR3 sequences, with 35% to 40% appearing a single time and roughly 0.86% taken by the ten largest. The material sequenced was central memory CD4+ T cells from blood. The rearrangement uses TRBV29-1 and TRBJ2-5; D might be TRBD2 (6 bases). The TCR was taken from a human donor in good health. The CDR3 spells CSVSNGGKQETQYF. The CDR3 coding sequence is TGCAGCGTATCAAACGGGGGTAAACAAGAGACCCAGTACTTC. The full variable domain, its missing parts supplied by reference TRBV29-1 and TRBJ2-5, is SAVISQKPSRDICQRGTSLTIQCQVDSQVTMMFWYRQQPGQSLTLIATANQGSEATYESGFVIDKFPISRPNLTFSTLTVSNMSPEDSSIYLCSVSNGGKQETQYFGPGTRLLVL.